This TCR beta chain was obtained from a study of CD4 and CD8 cells across lung adenocarcinoma regions. This clonotype turned up a few times. J lost 6 bases, V lost 6 bases, and 7 bases had no gene match. CDR3 length: 14 amino acids. In germline, CDR1 is MDHEN, CDR2 SYDVKM. The patients had localized lung adenocarcinoma, a non-small cell subtype. Via MiXCR, TCRdb re-called the PCR reads, giving one row per CDR3 protein. The sample holds several thousand distinct CDR3 sequences, 50% to 65% seen once. This receptor was identified in a female donor with lung adenocarcinoma. The CD4 and CD8 labels of this study may be unreliable. This chain links TRBV28 with TRBJ1-4; 7 positions match TRBD1. The sample consisted of CD8+ T cells from the center of a lung tumor. This CDR3 is CASRPQGTDEKLFF. Written as DNA, the CDR3 is TGTGCCAGCAGACCCCAGGGGACAGATGAAAAACTGTTTTTT.